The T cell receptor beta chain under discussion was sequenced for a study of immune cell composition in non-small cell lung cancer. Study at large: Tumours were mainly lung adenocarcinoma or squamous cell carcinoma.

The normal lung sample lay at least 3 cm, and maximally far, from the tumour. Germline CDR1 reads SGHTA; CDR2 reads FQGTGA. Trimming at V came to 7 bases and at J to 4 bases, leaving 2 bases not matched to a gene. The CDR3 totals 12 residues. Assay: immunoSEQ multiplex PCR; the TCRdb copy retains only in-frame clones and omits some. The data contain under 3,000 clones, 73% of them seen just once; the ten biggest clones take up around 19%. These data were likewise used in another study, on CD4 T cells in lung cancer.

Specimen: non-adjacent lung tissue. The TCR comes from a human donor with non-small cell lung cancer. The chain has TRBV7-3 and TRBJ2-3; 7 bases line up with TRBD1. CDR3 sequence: CASKGGADTQYF. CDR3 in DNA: TGTGCCAGCAAAGGGGGCGCAGATACGCAGTATTTT.